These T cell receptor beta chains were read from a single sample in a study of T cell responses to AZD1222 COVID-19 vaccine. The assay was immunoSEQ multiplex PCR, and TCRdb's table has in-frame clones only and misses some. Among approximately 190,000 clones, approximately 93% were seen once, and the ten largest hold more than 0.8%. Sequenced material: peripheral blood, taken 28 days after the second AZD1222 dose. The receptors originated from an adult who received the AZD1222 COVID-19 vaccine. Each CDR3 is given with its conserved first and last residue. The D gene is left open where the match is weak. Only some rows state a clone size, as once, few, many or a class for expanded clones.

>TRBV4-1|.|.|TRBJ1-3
TGCGCCAGCAGCCAAGAAGAGGGGTTCTCTGGAAACACCATATATTTT
CASSQEEGFSGNTIYF
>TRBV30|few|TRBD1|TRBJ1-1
TGTGCCTTTTCGGGACAGATGAACACTGAAGCTTTCTTT
CAFSGQMNTEAFF
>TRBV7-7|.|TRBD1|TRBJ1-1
TGTGCCAGCAGCCCGCTGACAGGGATGGGCACTGAAGCTTTCTTT
CASSPLTGMGTEAFF
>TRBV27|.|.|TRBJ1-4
TGTGCCAGCAGGCCCACGGGGGGGCCGGGTGAAAAACTGTTTTTT
CASRPTGGPGEKLFF
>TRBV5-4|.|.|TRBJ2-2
TGTGCCAGCAGCTTGACAGGGCCCGGGGAGCTGTTTTTT
CASSLTGPGELFF
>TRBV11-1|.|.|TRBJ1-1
TGTGCCAGCAGCTTAGCCAGGATGAACACTGAAGCTTTCTTT
CASSLARMNTEAFF
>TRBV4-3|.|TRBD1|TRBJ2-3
TGCGCCAGCAGCCAAGATTCCGGACAGGGAGCGCAGTATTTT
CASSQDSGQGAQYF
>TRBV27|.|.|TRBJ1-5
TGTGCCAGCAGTTTATTTTGGGGTCAGCCCCAGCATTTT
CASSLFWGQPQHF
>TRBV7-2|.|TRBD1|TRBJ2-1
TGTGCCAGCAGCCCGACAGGGGACTCCTACAATGAGCAGTTCTTC
CASSPTGDSYNEQFF
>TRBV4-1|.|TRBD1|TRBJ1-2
TGCGCCAGCAGCCTAGGGGGGACAGGGGCTAACTATGGCTACACCTTC
CASSLGGTGANYGYTF
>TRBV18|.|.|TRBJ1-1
TGTGCCAGCTCACCACCTGGGGGGCGGAACACTGAAGCTTTCTTT
CASSPPGGRNTEAFF
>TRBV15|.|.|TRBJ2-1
TGTGCCACCAGCAGAGATCTGGGGGGTCCTTACAATGAGCAGTTCTTC
CATSRDLGGPYNEQFF
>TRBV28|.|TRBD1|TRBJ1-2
TGTGCCAGCAGTTCTCGCACCCTCAGGACAGGAACTAACTATGGCTACACCTTC
CASSSRTLRTGTNYGYTF
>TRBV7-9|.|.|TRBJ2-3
TGTGCCAGCAGCTTAGCGAGAACAGATACGCAGTATTTT
CASSLARTDTQYF
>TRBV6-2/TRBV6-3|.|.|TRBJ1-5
TGTGCCAGCAGTAGGGATGTGAGCGGGGTCCCTAGCAATCAGCCCCAGCATTTT
CASSRDVSGVPSNQPQHF
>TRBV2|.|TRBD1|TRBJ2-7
TGTGCCAGCAGTGGGACAGGGGACTACGAGCAGTACTTC
CASSGTGDYEQYF
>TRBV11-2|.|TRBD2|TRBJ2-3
TGTGCCAGCAGCTCGGGGGGGAATTGGGACACAGATACGCAGTATTTT
CASSSGGNWDTDTQYF
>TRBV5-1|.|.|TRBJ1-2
TGCGCCAGCAGCTTGGCCGGACAGCATGGCTACACCTTC
CASSLAGQHGYTF
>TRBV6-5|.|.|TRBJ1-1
TGTGCCAGCAGTACTCGGCGGGGTTACACTGAAGCTTTCTTT
CASSTRRGYTEAFF
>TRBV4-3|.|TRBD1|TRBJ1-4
TGCGCCAGCAGCCAAGATTTGGGCAGGGGGGAACTAGGGGAAAAACTGTTTTTT
CASSQDLGRGELGEKLFF
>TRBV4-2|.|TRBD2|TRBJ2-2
TGTGCCAGCAGCCAATTCGGCGGGGGACACACCGGGGAGCTGTTTTTT
CASSQFGGGHTGELFF
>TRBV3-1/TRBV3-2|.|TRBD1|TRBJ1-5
TGTGCCAGCGCGGAGGGGGCCCCGGACAATCAGCCCCAGCATTTT
CASAEGAPDNQPQHF
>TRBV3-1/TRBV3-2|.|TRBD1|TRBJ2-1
TGTGCCAGCAGCCAACGACCCGCGGGACAGGGGTCCAATGAGCAGTTCTTC
CASSQRPAGQGSNEQFF
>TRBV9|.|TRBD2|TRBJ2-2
TGTGCCAGCAGCCCGGGGCGGGGGGCCTCGAACACCGGGGAGCTGTTTTTT
CASSPGRGASNTGELFF
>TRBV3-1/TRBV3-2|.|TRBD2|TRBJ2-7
TGTGCCAGCAGCCCACGGGGGCGGGGGGGCGGCGAGCAGTACTTC
CASSPRGRGGGEQYF
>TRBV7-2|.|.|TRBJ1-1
TGTGCCAGCAGCTCGCCACAGAACACTGAAGCTTTCTTT
CASSSPQNTEAFF
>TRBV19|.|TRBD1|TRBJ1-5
TGTGCCAGTAGTATCCAACTACGAGGGACAGGCAATCAGCCCCAGCATTTT
CASSIQLRGTGNQPQHF
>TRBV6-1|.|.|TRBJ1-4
TGTGCCAGCAGTGAACCGGCAGGTATCAGGGAACTGTTTTTT
CASSEPAGIRELFF
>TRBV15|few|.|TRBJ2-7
TGTGCCACCAGCCGAACCGGGGGCGACCGCTACGAGCAGTACTTC
CATSRTGGDRYEQYF
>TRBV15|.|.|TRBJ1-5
TGTGCCACCAGCAGTTCTGGGACGTTGAAGCCCCAGCATTTT
CATSSSGTLKPQHF
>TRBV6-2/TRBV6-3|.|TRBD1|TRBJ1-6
TGTGCCAGCAGTGCCCCGACGACAGGGGTCCGGAATTCACCCCTCCACTTT
CASSAPTTGVRNSPLHF
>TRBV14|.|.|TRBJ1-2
TGTGCCAGCAGCCAAGAAACGGGGGACTATGGCTACACCTTC
CASSQETGDYGYTF